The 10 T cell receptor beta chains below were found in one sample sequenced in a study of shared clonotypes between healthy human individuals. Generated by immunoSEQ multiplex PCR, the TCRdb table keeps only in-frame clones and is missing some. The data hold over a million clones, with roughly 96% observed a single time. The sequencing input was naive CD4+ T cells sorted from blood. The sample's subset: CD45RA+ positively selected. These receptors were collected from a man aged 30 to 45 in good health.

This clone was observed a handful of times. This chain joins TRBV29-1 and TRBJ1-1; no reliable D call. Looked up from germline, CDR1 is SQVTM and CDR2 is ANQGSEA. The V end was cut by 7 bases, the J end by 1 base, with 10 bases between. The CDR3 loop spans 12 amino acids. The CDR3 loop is CSEQSENTEAFF. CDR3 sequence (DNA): TGCAGCGAACAAAGTGAGAACACTGAAGCTTTCTTT.

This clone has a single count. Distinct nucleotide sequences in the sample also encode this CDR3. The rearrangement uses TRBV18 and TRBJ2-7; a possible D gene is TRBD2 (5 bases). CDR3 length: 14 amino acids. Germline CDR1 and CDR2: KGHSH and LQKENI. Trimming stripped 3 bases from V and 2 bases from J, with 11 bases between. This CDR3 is CASSPPGRAYEQYF. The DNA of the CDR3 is TGTGCCAGCTCACCCCCCGGGCGGGCCTACGAGCAGTACTTC.

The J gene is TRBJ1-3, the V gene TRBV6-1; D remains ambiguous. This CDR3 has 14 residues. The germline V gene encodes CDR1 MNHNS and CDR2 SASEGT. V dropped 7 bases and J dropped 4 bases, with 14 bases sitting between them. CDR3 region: CASTQDGAGNTIYF. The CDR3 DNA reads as TGTGCCAGCACTCAGGACGGAGCAGGAAACACCATATATTTT.

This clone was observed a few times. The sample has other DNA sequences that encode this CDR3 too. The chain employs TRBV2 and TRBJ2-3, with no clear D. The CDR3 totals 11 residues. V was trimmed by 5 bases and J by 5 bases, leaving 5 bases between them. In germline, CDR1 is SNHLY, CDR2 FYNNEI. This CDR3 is CASSPGDTQYF. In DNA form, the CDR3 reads TGTGCCAGCAGTCCAGGAGATACGCAGTATTTT.

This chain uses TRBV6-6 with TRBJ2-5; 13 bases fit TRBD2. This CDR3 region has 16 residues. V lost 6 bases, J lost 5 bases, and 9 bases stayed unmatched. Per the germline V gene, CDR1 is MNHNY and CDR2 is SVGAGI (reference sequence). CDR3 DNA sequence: TGTGCCAGCAGCCCCAGACTAGCGGGAGGAGGGGAGACCCAGTACTTC. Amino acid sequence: CASSPRLAGGGETQYF.

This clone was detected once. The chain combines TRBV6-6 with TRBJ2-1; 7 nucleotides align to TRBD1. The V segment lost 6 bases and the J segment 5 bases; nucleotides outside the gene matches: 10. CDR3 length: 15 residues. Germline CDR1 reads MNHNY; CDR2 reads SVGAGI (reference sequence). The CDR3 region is CASRSRQGVHNEQFF. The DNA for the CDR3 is TGTGCCAGCAGATCTCGACAGGGAGTCCACAATGAGCAGTTCTTC.

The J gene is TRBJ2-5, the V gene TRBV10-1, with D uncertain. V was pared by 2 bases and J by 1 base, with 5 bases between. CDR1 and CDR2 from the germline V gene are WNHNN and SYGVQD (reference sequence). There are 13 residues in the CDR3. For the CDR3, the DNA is TGCGCCAGCAGTGAGGTAGCCCAAGAGACCCAGTACTTC. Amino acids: CASSEVAQETQYF.

CDR3 residues: CASTSGGDTQYF. CDR3 sequence (DNA): TGTGCCAGTACCTCAGGTGGGGATACGCAGTATTTT. V is TRBV19 and J is TRBJ2-3; D not certain. Germline CDR1 and CDR2: LNHDA and SQIVND (reference sequence). The CDR3 contains 12 residues. Trimming left V 7 bases short and J 6 bases short, with 11 bases between.

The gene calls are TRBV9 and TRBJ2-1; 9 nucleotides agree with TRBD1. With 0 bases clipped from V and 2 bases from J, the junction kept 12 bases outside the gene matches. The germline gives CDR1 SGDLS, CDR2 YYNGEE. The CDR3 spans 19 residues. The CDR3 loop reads CASSVEGDRVPRPYNEQFF. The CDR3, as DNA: TGTGCCAGCAGCGTAGAAGGGGACAGGGTCCCTAGACCCTACAATGAGCAGTTCTTC.

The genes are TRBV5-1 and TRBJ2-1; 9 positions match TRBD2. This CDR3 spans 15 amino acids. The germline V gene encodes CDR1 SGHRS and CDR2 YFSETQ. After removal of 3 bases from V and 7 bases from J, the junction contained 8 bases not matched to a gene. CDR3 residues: CASSSVAGDVNEQFF. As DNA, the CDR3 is TGCGCCAGCAGCTCAGTAGCGGGAGATGTAAATGAGCAGTTCTTC.